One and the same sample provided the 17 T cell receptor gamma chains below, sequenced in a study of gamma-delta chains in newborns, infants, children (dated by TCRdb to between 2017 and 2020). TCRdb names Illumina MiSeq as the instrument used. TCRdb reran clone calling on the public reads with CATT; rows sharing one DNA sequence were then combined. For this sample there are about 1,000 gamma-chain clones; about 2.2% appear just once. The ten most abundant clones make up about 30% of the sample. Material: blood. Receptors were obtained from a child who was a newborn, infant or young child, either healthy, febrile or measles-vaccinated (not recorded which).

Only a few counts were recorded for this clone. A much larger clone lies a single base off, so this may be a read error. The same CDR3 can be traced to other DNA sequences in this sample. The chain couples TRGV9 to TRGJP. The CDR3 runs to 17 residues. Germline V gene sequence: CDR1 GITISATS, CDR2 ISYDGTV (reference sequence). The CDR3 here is CALWDDMQELGKKIKVF. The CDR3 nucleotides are TGTGCCTTGTGGGACGATATGCAAGAGCTGGGCAAAAAAATCAAGGTATTT.

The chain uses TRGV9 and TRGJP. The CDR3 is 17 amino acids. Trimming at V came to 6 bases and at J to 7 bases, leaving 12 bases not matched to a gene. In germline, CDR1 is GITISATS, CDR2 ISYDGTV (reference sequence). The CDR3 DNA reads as TGTGCCTTGTGGACCCCCCGGGGGGAGTTGGGCAAAAAAATCAAGGTATTT. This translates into CALWTPRGELGKKIKVF.

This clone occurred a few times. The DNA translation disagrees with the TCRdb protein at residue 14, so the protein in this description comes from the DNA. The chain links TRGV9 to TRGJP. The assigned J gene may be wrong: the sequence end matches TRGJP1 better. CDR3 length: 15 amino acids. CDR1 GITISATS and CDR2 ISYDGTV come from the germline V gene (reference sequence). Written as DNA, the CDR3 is TGTGCCTTGTGGGAGGTCCAGTTGGGCAAAAAAATCAAGATATTT. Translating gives CALWEVQLGKKIKIF.

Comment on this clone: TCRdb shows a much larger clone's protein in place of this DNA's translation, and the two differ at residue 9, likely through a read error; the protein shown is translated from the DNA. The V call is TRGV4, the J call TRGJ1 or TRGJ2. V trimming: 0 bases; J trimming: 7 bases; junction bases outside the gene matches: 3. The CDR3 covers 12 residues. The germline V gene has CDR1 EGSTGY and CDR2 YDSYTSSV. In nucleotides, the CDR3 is TGTGCCACCTGGGATGGGCCGTATAAGAAACTCTTT. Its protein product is CATWDGPYKKLF.

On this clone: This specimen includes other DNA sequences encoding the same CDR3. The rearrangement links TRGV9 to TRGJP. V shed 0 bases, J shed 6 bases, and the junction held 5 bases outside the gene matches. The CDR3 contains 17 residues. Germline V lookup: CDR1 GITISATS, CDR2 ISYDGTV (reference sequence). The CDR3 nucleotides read TGTGCCTTGTGGGAGGTGCGCGTAGAGTTGGGCAAAAAAATCAAGGTATTT. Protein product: CALWEVRVELGKKIKVF.

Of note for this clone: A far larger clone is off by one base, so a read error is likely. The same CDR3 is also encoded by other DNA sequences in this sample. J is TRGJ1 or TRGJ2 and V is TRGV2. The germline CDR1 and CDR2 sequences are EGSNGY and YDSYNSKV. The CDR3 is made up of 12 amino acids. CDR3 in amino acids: CATWANYYKKLF. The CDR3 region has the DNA TGTGCCACCTGGGCGAATTATTATAAGAAGCTCTTT.

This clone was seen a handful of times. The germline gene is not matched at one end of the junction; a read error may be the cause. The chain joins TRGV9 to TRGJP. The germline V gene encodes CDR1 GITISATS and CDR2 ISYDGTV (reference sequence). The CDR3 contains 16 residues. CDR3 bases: TGTGCCTTGTGGGAGGTGGCGGAGTTGGGCAAAAAAATCAGGGTATTT. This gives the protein CALWEVAELGKKIRVF.

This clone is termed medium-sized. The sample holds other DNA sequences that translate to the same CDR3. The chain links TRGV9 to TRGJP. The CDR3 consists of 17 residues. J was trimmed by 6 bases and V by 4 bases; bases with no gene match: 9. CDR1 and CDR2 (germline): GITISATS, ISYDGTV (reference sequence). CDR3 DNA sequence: TGTGCCTTGTGGGATTATTTGGGAGAGTTGGGCAAAAAAATCAAGGTATTT. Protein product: CALWDYLGELGKKIKVF.

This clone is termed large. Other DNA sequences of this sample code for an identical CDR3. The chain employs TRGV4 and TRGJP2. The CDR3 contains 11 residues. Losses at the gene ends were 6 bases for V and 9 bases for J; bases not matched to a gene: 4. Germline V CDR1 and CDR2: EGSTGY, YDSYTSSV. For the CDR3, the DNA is TGTGCCACCTGGCTATATTGGATCAAGACGTTT. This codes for CATWLYWIKTF.

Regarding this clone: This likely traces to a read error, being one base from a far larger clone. CDR3 DNA: TGTGCCACCTGGGACAGGCCTGAGCGGGAGAAACTCTTT. Translated: CATWDRPEREKLF. The chain carries TRGV3 and TRGJ1 or TRGJ2. With V trimmed by 0 bases and J by 11 bases, 10 bases remained unmatched. This CDR3 has 13 amino acids. From germline, CDR1 is VTNTFY and CDR2 YDVSTARD (reference sequence).

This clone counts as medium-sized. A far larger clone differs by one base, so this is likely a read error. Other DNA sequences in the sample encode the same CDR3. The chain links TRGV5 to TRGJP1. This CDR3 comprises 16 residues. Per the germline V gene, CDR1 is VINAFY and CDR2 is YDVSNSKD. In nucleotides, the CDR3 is TGTGCCACCTGGAGTTTTGGCTATACCACCGGTTGGTTCAAGATATTT. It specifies CATWSFGYTTGWFKIF.

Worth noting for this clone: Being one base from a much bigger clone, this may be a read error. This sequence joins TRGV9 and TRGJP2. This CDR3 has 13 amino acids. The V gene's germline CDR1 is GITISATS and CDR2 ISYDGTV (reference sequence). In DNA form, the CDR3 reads TGTGCCTTGTGGGGGCCTAGTGATTGGACCAAGACGTTT. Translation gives CALWGPSDWTKTF.

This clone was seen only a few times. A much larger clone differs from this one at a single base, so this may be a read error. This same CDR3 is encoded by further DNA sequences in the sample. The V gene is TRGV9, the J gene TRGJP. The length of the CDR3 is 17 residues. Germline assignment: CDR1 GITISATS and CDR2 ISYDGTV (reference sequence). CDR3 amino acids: CALWEAKQELGKKIKVF. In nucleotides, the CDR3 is TGTGCCTTGTGGGAGGCAAAGCAAGAGTTAGGCAAAAAAATCAAGGTATTT.

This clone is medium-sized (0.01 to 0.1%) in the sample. CDR3 in amino acids: CALWIQELGKKIKVF. The DNA for the CDR3 is TGTGCCTTGTGGATACAAGAGTTGGGCAAAAAAATCAAGGTATTT. The rearrangement joins TRGV9 to TRGJP. V lost 6 bases to trimming and J lost 4 bases; unmatched junction nucleotides: 3. The germline CDR1 and CDR2 sequences are GITISATS and ISYDGTV (reference sequence). This CDR3 comprises 15 residues.

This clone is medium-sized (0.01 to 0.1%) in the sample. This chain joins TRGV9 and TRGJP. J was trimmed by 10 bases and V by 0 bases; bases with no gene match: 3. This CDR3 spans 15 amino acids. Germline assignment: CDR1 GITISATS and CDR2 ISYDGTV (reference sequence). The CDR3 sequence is CALWEVVLGKKIKVF. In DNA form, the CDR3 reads TGTGCCTTGTGGGAGGTGGTTTTGGGCAAAAAAATCAAGGTATTT.

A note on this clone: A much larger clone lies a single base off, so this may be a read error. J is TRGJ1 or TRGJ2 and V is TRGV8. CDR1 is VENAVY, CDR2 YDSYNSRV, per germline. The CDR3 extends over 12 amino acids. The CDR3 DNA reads TGTGCCACCTGGGACGGTTATTATAAGAAACTCTTC. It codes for CATWDGYYKKLF.

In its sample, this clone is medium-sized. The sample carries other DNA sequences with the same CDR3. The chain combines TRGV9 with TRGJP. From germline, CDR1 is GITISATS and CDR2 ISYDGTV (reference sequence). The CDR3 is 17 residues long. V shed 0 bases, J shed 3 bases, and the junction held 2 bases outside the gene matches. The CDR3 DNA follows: TGTGCCTTGTGGGAGGTGCAGCAAGAGTTGGGCAAAAAAATCAAGGTATTT. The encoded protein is CALWEVQQELGKKIKVF.